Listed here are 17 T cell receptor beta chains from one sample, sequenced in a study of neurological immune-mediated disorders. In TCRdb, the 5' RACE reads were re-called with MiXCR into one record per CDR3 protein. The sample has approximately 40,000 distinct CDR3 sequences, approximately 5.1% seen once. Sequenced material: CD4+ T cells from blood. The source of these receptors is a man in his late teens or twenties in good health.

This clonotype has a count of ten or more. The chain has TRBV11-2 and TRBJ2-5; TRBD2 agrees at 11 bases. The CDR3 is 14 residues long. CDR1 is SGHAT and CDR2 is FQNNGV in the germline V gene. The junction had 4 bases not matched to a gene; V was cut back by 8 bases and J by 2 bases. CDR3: CASLLAGGQETQYF. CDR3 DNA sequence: TGTGCCAGCCTTCTAGCGGGGGGTCAAGAGACCCAGTACTTC.

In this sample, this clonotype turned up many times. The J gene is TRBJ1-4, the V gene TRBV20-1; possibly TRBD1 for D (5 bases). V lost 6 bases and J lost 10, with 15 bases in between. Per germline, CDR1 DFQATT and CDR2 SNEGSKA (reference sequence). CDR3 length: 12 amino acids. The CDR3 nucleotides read TGCAGTGCCCCGGGACCTATCGGAAAACTGTTTTTT. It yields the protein CSAPGPIGKLFF.

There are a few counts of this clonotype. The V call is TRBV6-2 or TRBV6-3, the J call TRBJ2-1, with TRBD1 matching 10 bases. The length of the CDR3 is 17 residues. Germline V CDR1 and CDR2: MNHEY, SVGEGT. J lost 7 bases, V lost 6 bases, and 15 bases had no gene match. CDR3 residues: CASSPPLSWTGGNEQFF. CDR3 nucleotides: TGTGCCAGCAGCCCACCCCTTTCTTGGACAGGGGGGAATGAGCAGTTCTTC.

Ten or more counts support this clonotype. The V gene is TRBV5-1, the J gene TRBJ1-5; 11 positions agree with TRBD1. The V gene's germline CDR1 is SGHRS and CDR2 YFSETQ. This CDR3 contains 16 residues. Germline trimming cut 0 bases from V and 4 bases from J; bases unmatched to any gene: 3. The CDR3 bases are TGCGCCAGCAGCTTGGGGACAGGGGGCGCGAATCAGCCCCAGCATTTT. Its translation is CASSLGTGGANQPQHF.

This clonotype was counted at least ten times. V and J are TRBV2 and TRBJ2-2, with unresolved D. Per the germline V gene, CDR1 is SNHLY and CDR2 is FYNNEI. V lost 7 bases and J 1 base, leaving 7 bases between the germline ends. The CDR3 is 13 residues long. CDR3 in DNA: TGTGCCAGCACCTTAGAGAACACCGGGGAGCTGTTTTTT. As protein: CASTLENTGELFF.

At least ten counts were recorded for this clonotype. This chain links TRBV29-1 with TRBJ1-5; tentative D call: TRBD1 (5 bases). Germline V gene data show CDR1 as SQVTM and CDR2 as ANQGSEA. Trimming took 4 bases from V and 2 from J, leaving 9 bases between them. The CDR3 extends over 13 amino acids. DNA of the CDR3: TGCAGCGTTGTGGGGGACGGCAATCAGCCCCAGCATTTT. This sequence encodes CSVVGDGNQPQHF. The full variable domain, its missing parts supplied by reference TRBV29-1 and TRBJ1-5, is SAVISQKPSRDICQRGTSLTIQCQVDSQVTMMFWYRQQPGQSLTLIATANQGSEATYESGFVIDKFPISRPNLTFSTLTVSNMSPEDSSIYLCSVVGDGNQPQHFGDGTRLSIL.

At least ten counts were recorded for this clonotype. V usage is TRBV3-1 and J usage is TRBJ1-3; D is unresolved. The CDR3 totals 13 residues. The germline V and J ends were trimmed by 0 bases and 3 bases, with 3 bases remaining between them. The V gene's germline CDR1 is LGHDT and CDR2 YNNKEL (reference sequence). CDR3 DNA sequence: TGTGCCAGCAGCCAAGACGGTGGAAACACCATATATTTT. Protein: CASSQDGGNTIYF.

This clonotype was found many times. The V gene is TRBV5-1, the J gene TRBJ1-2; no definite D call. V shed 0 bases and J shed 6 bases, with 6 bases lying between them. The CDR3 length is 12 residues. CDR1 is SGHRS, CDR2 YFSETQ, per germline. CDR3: CASSLESDGYTF. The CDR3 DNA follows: TGCGCCAGCAGCTTGGAGTCGGATGGCTACACCTTC.

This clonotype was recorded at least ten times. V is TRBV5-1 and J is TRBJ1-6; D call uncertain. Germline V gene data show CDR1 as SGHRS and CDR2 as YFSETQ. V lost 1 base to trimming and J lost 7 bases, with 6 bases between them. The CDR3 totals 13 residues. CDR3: CASSLTENSPLHF. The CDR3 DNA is TGCGCCAGCAGCTTGACAGAGAATTCACCCCTCCACTTT. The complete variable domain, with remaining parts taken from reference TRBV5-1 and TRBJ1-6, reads KAGVTQTPRYLIKTRGQQVTLSCSPISGHRSVSWYQQTPGQGLQFLFEYFSETQRNKGNFPGRFSGRQFSNSRSEMNVSTLELGDSALYLCASSLTENSPLHFGNGTRLTVT.

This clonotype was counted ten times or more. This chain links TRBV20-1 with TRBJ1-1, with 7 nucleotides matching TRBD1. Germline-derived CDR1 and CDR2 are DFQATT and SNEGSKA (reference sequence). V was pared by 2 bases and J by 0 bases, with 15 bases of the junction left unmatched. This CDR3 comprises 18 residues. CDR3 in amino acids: CSARKSYRGRPMNTEAFF. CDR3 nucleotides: TGCAGTGCTAGAAAATCATACAGGGGCCGGCCAATGAACACTGAAGCTTTCTTT.

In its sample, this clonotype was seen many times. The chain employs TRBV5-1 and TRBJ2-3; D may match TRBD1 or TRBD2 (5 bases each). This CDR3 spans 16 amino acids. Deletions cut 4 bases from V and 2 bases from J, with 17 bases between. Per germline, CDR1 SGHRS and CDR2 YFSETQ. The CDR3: CASSLRGAGATDTQYF. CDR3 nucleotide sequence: TGCGCCAGCAGCCTCCGAGGGGCCGGGGCCACAGATACGCAGTATTTT.

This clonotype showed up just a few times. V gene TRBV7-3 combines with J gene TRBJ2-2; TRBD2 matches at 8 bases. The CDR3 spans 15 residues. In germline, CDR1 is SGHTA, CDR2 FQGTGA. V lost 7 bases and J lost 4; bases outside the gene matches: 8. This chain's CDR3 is CASTPGGALTGELFF. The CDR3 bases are TGTGCCAGCACCCCCGGGGGGGCCCTCACCGGGGAGCTGTTTTTT.

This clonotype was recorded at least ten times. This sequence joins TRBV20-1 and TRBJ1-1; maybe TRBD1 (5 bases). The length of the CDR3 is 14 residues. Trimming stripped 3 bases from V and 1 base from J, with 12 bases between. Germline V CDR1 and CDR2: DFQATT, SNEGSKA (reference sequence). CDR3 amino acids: CSARKKGPNTEAFF. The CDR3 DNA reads TGCAGTGCTAGGAAAAAGGGACCGAACACTGAAGCTTTCTTT.

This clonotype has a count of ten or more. The CDR3 spells CASSQSGGPTDTQYF. The DNA for the CDR3 is TGTGCCAGCAGCCAAAGCGGGGGCCCCACAGATACGCAGTATTTT. The chain combines TRBV3-1 with TRBJ2-3, with 8 nucleotides matching TRBD2. V lost 2 bases and J lost 2; bases outside the gene matches: 3. This CDR3 has 15 residues. The germline CDR1 and CDR2 sequences are LGHDT and YNNKEL (reference sequence).

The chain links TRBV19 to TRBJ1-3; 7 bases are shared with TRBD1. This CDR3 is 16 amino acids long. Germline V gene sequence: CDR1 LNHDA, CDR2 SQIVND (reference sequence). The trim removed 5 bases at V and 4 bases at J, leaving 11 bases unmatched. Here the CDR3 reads CASSRTTGSGGNTIYF. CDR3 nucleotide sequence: TGTGCCAGTAGTCGGACGACAGGGTCCGGAGGAAACACCATATATTTT.

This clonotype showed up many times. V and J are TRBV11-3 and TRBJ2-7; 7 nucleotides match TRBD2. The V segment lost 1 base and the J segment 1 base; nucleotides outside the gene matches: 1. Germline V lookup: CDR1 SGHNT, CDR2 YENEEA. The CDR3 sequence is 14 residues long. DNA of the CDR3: TGTGCCAGCAGCTTAGGCGGGGGATCCTACGAGCAGTACTTC. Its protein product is CASSLGGGSYEQYF. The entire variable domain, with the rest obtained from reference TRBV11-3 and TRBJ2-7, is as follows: EAGVVQSPRYKIIEKKQPVAFWCNPISGHNTLYWYLQNLGQGPELLIRYENEEAVDDSQLPKDRFSAERLKGVDSTLKIQPAELGDSAVYLCASSLGGGSYEQYFGPGTRLTVT.

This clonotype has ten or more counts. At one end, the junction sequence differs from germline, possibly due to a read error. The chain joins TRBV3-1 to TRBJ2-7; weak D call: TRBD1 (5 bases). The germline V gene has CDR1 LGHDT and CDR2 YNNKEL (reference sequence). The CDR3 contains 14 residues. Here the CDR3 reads CASSQDQLARQLNF. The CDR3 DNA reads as TGTGCCAGCAGCCAAGATCAGTTGGCAAGACAGCTGAACTTC.